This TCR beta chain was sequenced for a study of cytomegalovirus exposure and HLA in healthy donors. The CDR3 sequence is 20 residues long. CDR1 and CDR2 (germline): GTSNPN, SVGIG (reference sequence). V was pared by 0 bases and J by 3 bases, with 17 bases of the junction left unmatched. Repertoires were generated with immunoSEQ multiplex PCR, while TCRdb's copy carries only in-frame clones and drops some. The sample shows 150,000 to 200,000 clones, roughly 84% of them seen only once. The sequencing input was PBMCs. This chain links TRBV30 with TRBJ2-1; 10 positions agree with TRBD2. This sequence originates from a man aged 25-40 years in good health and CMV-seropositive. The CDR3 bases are TGTGCCTGGAGTGTACGTCGTCCGCAGCTAGCGGGAGCAAACTACAATGAGCAGTTCTTC. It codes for CAWSVRRPQLAGANYNEQFF. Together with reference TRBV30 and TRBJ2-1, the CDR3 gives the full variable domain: SQTIHQWPATLVQPVGSPLSLECTVEGTSNPNLYWYRQAAGRGLQLLFYSVGIGQISSEVPQNLSASRPQDRQFILSSKKLLLSDSGFYLCAWSVRRPQLAGANYNEQFFGPGTRLTVL.